Below are 14 T cell receptor beta chains sequenced from a single sample in a study of regulatory dendritic cells for organ transplantation. Which antigens these TCRs recognize remains unknown. CFSE-labeled sorted T cells met regulatory or mature dendritic cells for approximately 5 days. Measured with immunoSEQ multiplex PCR; TCRdb has only the in-frame clones, and not every one. The sample yields approximately 11,000 clones, under 70% seen once. Input material: naive CD4+ T cells from blood cultured with dendritic cells. Subset defined: CD45RA+ naive T cells. The receptors shown here come from a human donor in good health.

The V and J genes are TRBV6-6 and TRBJ1-1; D may be TRBD1 (5 bases). The CDR3 covers 13 residues. Germline-derived CDR1 and CDR2 are MNHNY and SVGAGI (reference sequence). V was pared by 4 bases and J by 5 bases, with 11 bases between. The CDR3 is CASSFREGTEAFF. The CDR3 DNA reads TGTGCCAGCAGTTTCAGGGAGGGAACTGAAGCTTTCTTT.

This chain connects TRBV5-1 to TRBJ2-6; D unclear. CDR1 and CDR2 (germline): SGHRS, YFSETQ. The CDR3 extends over 14 amino acids. Between the trimmed V and J ends, which lost 1 base and 4 bases, there was a span of 6 bases. The CDR3 coding sequence is TGCGCCAGCAGCTTGAAACGGGGGGCCAACGTCCTGACTTTC. Encoded protein: CASSLKRGANVLTF.

This rearrangement joins TRBV7-2 to TRBJ1-6; 8 bases fit TRBD1. The CDR3 has 15 residues. Per germline, CDR1 SGHTA and CDR2 FQGNSA. After removal of 1 base from V and 15 bases from J, the junction contained 11 bases not matched to a gene. CDR3 loop: CASSLDVNPTGGLHF. Here the CDR3 DNA reads TGTGCCAGCAGCTTAGATGTTAACCCAACAGGGGGCCTCCACTTT.

V gene TRBV2 combines with J gene TRBJ2-5; 9 nucleotides agree with TRBD1. Germline CDR1 reads SNHLY; CDR2 reads FYNNEI. CDR3 length: 14 residues. V lost 4 bases to trimming and J lost 5 bases; unmatched junction nucleotides: 5. CDR3 bases: TGTGCCAGCAGTGCTAACAGGGGGCGGGAGACCCAGTACTTC. As protein: CASSANRGRETQYF.

This chain links TRBV6-6 with TRBJ2-2, with a tentative D call TRBD2 (6 bases). V was shortened by 6 bases and J by 4 bases, with 12 bases between the two germline ends. The CDR3 spans 14 residues. CDR1 and CDR2 (germline): MNHNY, SVGAGI (reference sequence). The CDR3 sequence: CASSRDLLTGELFF. DNA of the CDR3: TGTGCCAGCAGCCGGGACTTACTCACCGGGGAGCTGTTTTTT.

This clone was found a few times. The V call is TRBV5-4, the J call TRBJ1-2, with TRBD1 matching 9 bases. Germline V lookup: CDR1 SGHNT, CDR2 YYREEE (reference sequence). The length of the CDR3 is 15 residues. Trimming at V came to 3 bases and at J to 8 bases, leaving 11 bases not matched to a gene. CDR3 protein: CASSYSTGGGGGYTF. The CDR3 DNA reads TGTGCCAGCAGCTATTCGACAGGGGGAGGTGGCGGCTACACCTTC.

This chain uses TRBV15 with TRBJ2-2, with D unclear. Germline V gene data show CDR1 as LNHNV and CDR2 as YYDKDF (reference sequence). The CDR3 covers 15 residues. The ends were cut back, 1 base at V and 2 bases at J, with 8 bases in the middle. CDR3 region: CATSRVYFNTGELFF. CDR3 bases: TGTGCCACCAGCAGAGTGTACTTCAACACCGGGGAGCTGTTTTTT.

The chain combines TRBV9 with TRBJ2-7, with D tentatively TRBD2 (6 bases). CDR3 size: 16 residues. Trimming cost V 4 bases and J 6 bases, with 23 bases left between them. Per germline, CDR1 SGDLS and CDR2 YYNGEE. The DNA of the CDR3 is TGTGCCAGCAGCTTCGATTTACAGGTCGGCGGGGCCGAGCAGTACTTC. It encodes CASSFDLQVGGAEQYF.

V is TRBV11-3 and J is TRBJ1-6; no reliable D call. Germline values: CDR1 SGHNT, CDR2 YENEEA. Deletions cut 5 bases from V and 12 bases from J, with 11 bases between. The CDR3 has 12 amino acids. CDR3 loop: CASSTSVEPLHF. Written as DNA, the CDR3 is TGTGCCAGCAGCACAAGTGTCGAACCCCTCCACTTT. Looking up the rest from reference TRBV11-3 and TRBJ1-6 gives the full variable domain: EAGVVQSPRYKIIEKKQPVAFWCNPISGHNTLYWYLQNLGQGPELLIRYENEEAVDDSQLPKDRFSAERLKGVDSTLKIQPAELGDSAVYLCASSTSVEPLHFGNGTRLTVT.

This clone was recorded a few times. The J gene is TRBJ1-3, the V gene TRBV10-3; D unresolved. In germline, CDR1 is ENHRY, CDR2 SYGVKD. Trimming cost V 0 bases and J 1 base, with 4 bases left between them. This CDR3 region has 14 residues. As DNA, the CDR3 is TGTGCCATCAGTGAGTCGACATCTGGAAACACCATATATTTT. This translates into CAISESTSGNTIYF.

The chain is built from TRBV18 and TRBJ2-2; D might be TRBD1 (6 bases). Germline loops: CDR1 KGHSH, CDR2 LQKENI. The CDR3 length is 15 residues. Between the trimmed V and J ends, which lost 4 bases and 7 bases, there was a span of 16 bases. CDR3 in DNA: TGTGCCAGCTCACGTACAGGGAACGAAGGCGGGGAGCTGTTTTTT. Encoded protein: CASSRTGNEGGELFF.

The V call is TRBV19, the J call TRBJ1-2; 11 bases map to TRBD1. With 7 bases clipped from V and 8 bases from J, the junction kept 15 bases outside the gene matches. This CDR3 has 16 amino acids. The V gene's germline CDR1 is LNHDA and CDR2 SQIVND (reference sequence). The CDR3 sequence: CASTPGQGGVAYGYTF. The CDR3, as DNA: TGTGCCAGTACCCCGGGACAGGGGGGAGTGGCTTACGGCTACACCTTC.

The gene calls are TRBV5-4 and TRBJ2-2; TRBD1 is a possible D gene (6 bases). Germline CDR1 is SGHNT and CDR2 is YYREEE (reference sequence). Deletions cut 2 bases from V and 0 bases from J, with 8 bases between. There are 15 residues in the CDR3. For the CDR3, the DNA is TGTGCCAGCAGCTTCGGACAGCCGAACACCGGGGAGCTGTTTTTT. This sequence encodes CASSFGQPNTGELFF. Full variable domain (remainder filled in from reference TRBV5-4 and TRBJ2-2): ETGVTQSPTHLIKTRGQQVTLRCSSQSGHNTVSWYQQALGQGPQFIFQYYREEENGRGNFPPRFSGLQFPNYSSELNVNALELDDSALYLCASSFGQPNTGELFFGEGSRLTVL.

This clone was counted between two and nine times. V and J are TRBV18 and TRBJ2-3; 9 bases map to TRBD2. In germline, CDR1 is KGHSH, CDR2 LQKENI. The length of the CDR3 is 15 residues. V gave up 3 bases and J gave up 3 bases; unmatched junction bases: 4. The CDR3 sequence: CASSPGLAGTDTQYF. The CDR3 DNA reads as TGTGCCAGCTCACCCGGGCTAGCGGGGACAGATACGCAGTATTTT.